This T cell receptor beta chain was found in a study of cytotoxic CD8 clonotypes in ibrutinib-treated CLL. Libraries of TCR beta were made from approximately 1.9 micrograms of genomic DNA that came from cryopreserved PBMCs. Repertoires were generated with immunoSEQ multiplex PCR, while TCRdb's copy carries only in-frame clones and drops some. The sample contains some 200,000 clones, 79% of which appear only once. The sequencing used PBMCs, collected after 12 months of ibrutinib treatment. This TCR was sampled from a human donor with chronic lymphocytic leukemia.

CDR3 in DNA: TGTGCCAGCAGTGAATCTGGCCAAGCGGGGATCGGTGAGCAGTTCTTC. Residues: CASSESGQAGIGEQFF. The V gene is TRBV25-1, the J gene TRBJ2-1; 7 bases are shared with TRBD2. The length of the CDR3 is 16 residues. Germline V lookup: CDR1 MGHDK, CDR2 SYGVNS. With 1 base clipped from V and 9 bases from J, the junction kept 12 bases outside the gene matches. Full variable domain (remainder filled in from reference TRBV25-1 and TRBJ2-1): EADIYQTPRYLVIGTGKKITLECSQTMGHDKMYWYQQDPGMELHLIHYSYGVNSTEKGDLSSESTVSRIRTEHFPLTLESARPSHTSQYLCASSESGQAGIGEQFFGPGTRLTVL.